Each of the 26 T cell receptor beta chains below was sequenced from the same sample in a study of Ad26.COV2.S vaccination and SARS-CoV-2 variants. Treatment here: around 19 received Ad26.COV2.S at low or high dose, single or two shots; about 5 received placebo; per-sample allocation not given. Sampling occurred on day 63 after the first vaccine or placebo injection. Generated by immunoSEQ multiplex PCR, the TCRdb table keeps only in-frame clones and is missing some. The data contain fewer than 800,000 clones, 80% to 90% of them seen just once; the ten biggest clones take up about 1.5%. Source: peripheral blood, taken in a trial of Ad26.COV2.S vaccine versus placebo. Every receptor here comes from a person aged 18-60 years who received the Ad26.COV2.S COVID-19 vaccine or a placebo.

This rearrangement joins TRBV5-1 to TRBJ1-1, with 7 bases identical to TRBD1. Trimming cost V 4 bases and J 0 bases; bases outside gene matches: 12. Germline assignment: CDR1 SGHRS and CDR2 YFSETQ. This CDR3 region has 17 residues. CDR3 nucleotide sequence: TGCGCCAGCAGCCCGACAGGGACCTCCTCCCTGAACACTGAAGCTTTCTTT. It is translated as CASSPTGTSSLNTEAFF.

The chain combines TRBV7-2 with TRBJ2-1; 8 bases agree with TRBD2. Trimming removed 4 bases from V and 6 bases from J; junction bases left unmatched: 2. The CDR3 sequence is 13 residues long. From germline, CDR1 is SGHTA and CDR2 FQGNSA. CDR3 sequence: CASSWTSFNEQFF. The CDR3, as DNA: TGTGCCAGCAGCTGGACTAGCTTCAATGAGCAGTTCTTC.

The chain uses TRBV30 and TRBJ1-6; unclear D gene. Germline V lookup: CDR1 GTSNPN, CDR2 SVGIG (reference sequence). The CDR3 loop spans 13 amino acids. Trimming stripped 3 bases from V and 7 bases from J, with 10 bases between. Here the CDR3 reads CAWRLSYNSPLHF. CDR3 in DNA: TGTGCCTGGAGGTTGAGCTACAATTCACCCCTCCACTTT.

This clone is a singleton in its sample. The J gene is TRBJ1-5, the V gene TRBV10-2, with a tentative D call TRBD1 (5 bases). The V gene's germline CDR1 is WSHSY and CDR2 SAAADI. Deletions cut 0 bases from V and 7 bases from J, with 10 bases between. This CDR3 comprises 14 residues. The DNA of the CDR3 is TGCGCCAGCAGTGAGTCAGGGGACGGGCAGCCCCAGCATTTT. It encodes CASSESGDGQPQHF.

V and J are TRBV6-2 or TRBV6-3 and TRBJ2-1; D gene ambiguous. The V gene lost 2 bases and the J gene lost 0 bases, with 14 bases spanning the gap. Germline V gives CDR1 MNHEY, CDR2 SVGEGT. CDR3 length: 17 amino acids. In DNA form, the CDR3 reads TGTGCCAGCAGTTACGGTCGGTCGGCTAACTCCTACAATGAGCAGTTCTTC. It codes for CASSYGRSANSYNEQFF.

V is TRBV30 and J is TRBJ1-5; D perhaps matches TRBD1 (6 bases). In germline, CDR1 is GTSNPN, CDR2 SVGIG (reference sequence). Trimming shortened V by 3 bases and J by 13 bases, and 19 bases separated the two germline ends. The CDR3 runs to 13 residues. In DNA form, the CDR3 reads TGTGCCTGGAGCGGTTCAGTGGGGGGCTCACAGCATTTT. The encoded protein is CAWSGSVGGSQHF.

In this sample, this clone turned up once. J is TRBJ2-1 and V is TRBV24-1, with 8 bases fitting TRBD2. After removal of 4 bases from V and 3 bases from J, the junction contained 7 bases not matched to a gene. CDR3 length equals 16 residues. Germline CDR1 is KGHDR and CDR2 is SFDVKD. For the CDR3, the DNA is TGTGCCACCAGTGACCCCGGGACTAGTGTCTACAATGAGCAGTTCTTC. The encoded protein is CATSDPGTSVYNEQFF.

CDR3 sequence (DNA): TGTGCCAGTAGTACTGGGACAGGGGGTATCTACGAGCAGTACTTC. Protein sequence: CASSTGTGGIYEQYF. This chain joins TRBV19 and TRBJ2-7; 11 nucleotides match TRBD1. Germline CDR1 reads LNHDA; CDR2 reads SQIVND (reference sequence). This CDR3 is 15 amino acids long. V shed 4 bases, J shed 3 bases, and the junction held 5 bases outside the gene matches.

V usage is TRBV3-1 (or the pseudogene TRBV3-2) and J usage is TRBJ1-6; D might be TRBD1 (5 bases). The germline V gene encodes CDR1 LGHDT and CDR2 YNNKEL (reference sequence). With 3 bases removed from V and 10 bases from J, the gap between germline ends came to 13 bases. The CDR3 runs 14 residues. This CDR3 is CASSHGGEGSPLHF. As DNA, the CDR3 is TGTGCCAGCAGCCATGGAGGGGAAGGCTCACCCCTCCACTTT.

This rearrangement joins TRBV27 to TRBJ1-1; maybe TRBD1 (5 bases). This CDR3 has 14 residues. Trimming shortened V by 6 bases and J by 2 bases, and 13 bases separated the two germline ends. Germline CDR1 is MNHEY and CDR2 is SMNVEV (reference sequence). CDR3 in amino acids: CASSPGAGNTEAFF. The CDR3 DNA follows: TGTGCCAGCAGCCCCGGGGCGGGAAACACTGAAGCTTTCTTT.

The V call is TRBV11-3, the J call TRBJ2-1; the D gene is possibly TRBD2 (5 bases). Per germline, CDR1 SGHNT and CDR2 YENEEA. This CDR3 region has 11 residues. Trimming pared 5 bases from V and 9 bases from J, leaving 8 bases between. CDR3 sequence reads: CASSRGGEQFF. In DNA form, the CDR3 reads TGTGCCAGCAGCCGTGGAGGTGAGCAGTTCTTC.

This chain connects TRBV7-2 to TRBJ1-3, with a possible D match to TRBD1 (5 bases). V shed 5 bases and J shed 4 bases, with 15 bases lying between them. Germline CDR1 SGHTA, CDR2 FQGNSA. CDR3 length equals 15 residues. CDR3 sequence (DNA): TGTGCCAGCAGCGCGGCCGGGACCGGAGGAAACACCATATATTTT. Translation: CASSAAGTGGNTIYF.

The chain employs TRBV10-2 and TRBJ2-1, with 10 bases matching TRBD2. From germline, CDR1 is WSHSY and CDR2 SAAADI. V trimming: 3 bases; J trimming: 15 bases; junction bases outside the gene matches: 2. This CDR3 is 11 amino acids long. The CDR3 nucleotides are TGCGCCAGCAGTGATCAGCGGGAGGGGTTCTTC. Its translation: CASSDQREGFF.

The chain carries TRBV9 and TRBJ1-4; D not certain. This CDR3 comprises 15 residues. Trimming took off 0 bases at V and 1 base at J, with 7 bases between the two ends. The germline V gene encodes CDR1 SGDLS and CDR2 YYNGEE. The CDR3 DNA is TGTGCCAGCAGCGTAGACGGACTAACTAATGAAAAACTGTTTTTT. Translated: CASSVDGLTNEKLFF.

The chain employs TRBV7-9 and TRBJ2-2, with D maybe TRBD2 (6 bases). The CDR3 is 16 amino acids. The V gene lost 4 bases and the J gene lost 5 bases, with 17 bases spanning the gap. The V gene's germline CDR1 is SEHNR and CDR2 FQNEAQ (reference sequence). The CDR3 region is CASSSWEGRLTGELFF. The CDR3 bases are TGTGCCAGCAGCTCCTGGGAAGGGAGGTTGACCGGGGAGCTGTTTTTT.

The genes are TRBV6-5 and TRBJ2-7, with a possible D match to TRBD2 (6 bases). In germline, CDR1 is MNHEY, CDR2 SVGAGI. V lost 1 base and J lost 2, with 12 bases in between. The CDR3 extends over 15 amino acids. The CDR3 region is CASSYLRWGAYEQYF. CDR3 DNA sequence: TGTGCCAGCAGTTACTTAAGATGGGGGGCCTACGAGCAGTACTTC.

This chain links TRBV5-5 with TRBJ2-7, with no clear D. The V and J ends lost 2 bases and 3 bases respectively, with 12 bases between them. Germline CDR1 and CDR2: SGHKS and YYEKEE (reference sequence). The CDR3 extends over 14 amino acids. For the CDR3, the DNA is TGTGCCAGCAGCTTAGGTCATACTTACTACGAGCAGTACTTC. Translating gives CASSLGHTYYEQYF.

V is TRBV7-7 and J is TRBJ2-2, with D tentatively TRBD1 or TRBD2 (5 bases each). In germline, CDR1 is SSHAT, CDR2 FNYEAQ (reference sequence). Trimming took off 5 bases at V and 0 bases at J, with 16 bases between the two ends. The length of the CDR3 is 17 residues. The CDR3 bases are TGTGCCAGCAGCCCCGGGGCTCTGGCTTCGAACACCGGGGAGCTGTTTTTT. This translates into CASSPGALASNTGELFF.

This rearrangement joins TRBV7-6 to TRBJ2-1; 9 bases line up with TRBD2. Germline V gene sequence: CDR1 SGHVS, CDR2 FNYEAQ. Losses at the gene ends were 4 bases for V and 7 bases for J; bases not matched to a gene: 11. CDR3 length: 16 residues. This CDR3 reads CASSSMSSGVENEQFF. The CDR3 coding sequence is TGTGCCAGCAGCTCCATGTCTAGCGGGGTCGAGAATGAGCAGTTCTTC.

This CDR3 is CASSQPGRAGETQYF. CDR3 nucleotides: TGTGCCAGCAGCCAACCGGGAAGAGCGGGGGAGACCCAGTACTTC. The V gene is TRBV3-1 (or the pseudogene TRBV3-2), the J gene TRBJ2-5; 7 bases align to TRBD2. The V and J ends lost 2 bases and 5 bases, in that order; junction bases with no gene match: 8. The CDR3 totals 15 residues. Germline loops: CDR1 LGHDT, CDR2 YNNKEL (reference sequence).

J is TRBJ1-1 and V is TRBV18; TRBD1 aligns across 8 bases. The CDR3 consists of 13 residues. Germline V gene lookup returns CDR1 KGHSH and CDR2 LQKENI. The trim removed 5 bases at V and 7 bases at J, leaving 6 bases unmatched. CDR3 in amino acids: CASSSQDRGEAFF. The CDR3 DNA follows: TGTGCCAGCTCATCACAAGACAGGGGTGAAGCTTTCTTT.

This sequence joins TRBV24-1 and TRBJ2-3; D possibly corresponds to TRBD1 (6 bases). This CDR3 comprises 16 residues. V was trimmed by 4 bases and J by 1 base, leaving 14 bases between them. Looked up from germline, CDR1 is KGHDR and CDR2 is SFDVKD. The CDR3 nucleotides are TGTGCCACCAGTGACCCAGGGGCCGGGGGCACAGATACGCAGTATTTT. It codes for CATSDPGAGGTDTQYF.

This clone was picked up a small number of times. The chain carries TRBV5-1 and TRBJ1-2; D is ambiguous. Germline loops: CDR1 SGHRS, CDR2 YFSETQ. Trimming took 2 bases from V and 8 from J, leaving 10 bases between them. The CDR3 has 12 residues. The CDR3 sequence is CASSLGQSGYTF. The CDR3 DNA follows: TGCGCCAGCAGCTTAGGGCAGTCGGGCTACACCTTC.

This rearrangement joins TRBV15 to TRBJ2-7, with TRBD2 matching over 10 bases. The CDR3 is 18 residues long. Germline assignment: CDR1 LNHNV and CDR2 YYDKDF (reference sequence). The trim removed 3 bases at V and 5 bases at J, leaving 16 bases unmatched. The CDR3: CATSRDLSGREDKDEQYF. The CDR3 DNA sequence: TGTGCCACCAGCAGGGACTTAAGCGGGAGGGAAGATAAGGACGAGCAGTACTTC.

V is TRBV6-6 and J is TRBJ2-4; 10 nucleotides align to TRBD1. The V gene end was trimmed by 2 bases and the J gene end by 7 bases; junction bases not matched to a gene: 5. Germline CDR1 and CDR2: MNHNY and SVGAGI (reference sequence). The CDR3 runs to 15 residues. The CDR3 coding sequence is TGTGCCAGCAGTTACCTCGGGACAGGGGCCAACATTCAGTACTTC. Protein: CASSYLGTGANIQYF.

The chain carries TRBV5-1 and TRBJ2-2; TRBD1 is a possible D gene (7 bases). Germline V gives CDR1 SGHRS, CDR2 YFSETQ. CDR3 size: 15 residues. V lost 7 bases and J 5 bases, leaving 18 bases between the germline ends. DNA for the CDR3: TGCGCCAGCGTACCCCCGGCAGGGGGGACCGGGGAGCTGTTTTTT. This encodes CASVPPAGGTGELFF.